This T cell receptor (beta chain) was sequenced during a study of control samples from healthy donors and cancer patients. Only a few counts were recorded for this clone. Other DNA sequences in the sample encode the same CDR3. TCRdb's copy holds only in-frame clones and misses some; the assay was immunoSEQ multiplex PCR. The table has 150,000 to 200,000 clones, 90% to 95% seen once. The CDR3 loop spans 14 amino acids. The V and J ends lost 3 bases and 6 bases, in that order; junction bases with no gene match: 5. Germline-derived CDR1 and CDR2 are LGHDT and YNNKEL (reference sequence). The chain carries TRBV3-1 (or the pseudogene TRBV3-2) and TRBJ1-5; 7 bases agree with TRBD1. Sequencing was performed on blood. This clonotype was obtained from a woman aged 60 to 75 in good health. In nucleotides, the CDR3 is TGTGCCAGCAGCCAGGCAGGGGGAAGTCAGCCCCAGCATTTT. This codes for CASSQAGGSQPQHF.